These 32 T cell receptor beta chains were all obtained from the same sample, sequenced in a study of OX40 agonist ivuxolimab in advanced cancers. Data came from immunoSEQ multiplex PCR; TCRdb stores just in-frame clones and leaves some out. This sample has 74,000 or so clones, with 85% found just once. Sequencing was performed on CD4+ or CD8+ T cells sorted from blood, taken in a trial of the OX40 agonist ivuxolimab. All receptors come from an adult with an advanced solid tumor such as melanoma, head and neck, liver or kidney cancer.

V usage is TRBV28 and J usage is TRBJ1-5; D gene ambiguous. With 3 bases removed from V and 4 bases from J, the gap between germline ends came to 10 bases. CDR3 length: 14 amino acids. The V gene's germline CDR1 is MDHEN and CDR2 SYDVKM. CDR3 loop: CASSFDLGNQPQHF. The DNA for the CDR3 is TGTGCCAGCAGTTTTGATCTAGGTAATCAGCCCCAGCATTTT.

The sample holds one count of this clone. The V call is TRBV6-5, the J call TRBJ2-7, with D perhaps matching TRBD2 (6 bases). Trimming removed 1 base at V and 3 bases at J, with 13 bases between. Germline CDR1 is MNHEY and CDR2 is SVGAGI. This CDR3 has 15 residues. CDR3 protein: CASSYWGEPHYEQYF. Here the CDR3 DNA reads TGTGCCAGCAGTTACTGGGGGGAGCCCCACTACGAGCAGTACTTC.

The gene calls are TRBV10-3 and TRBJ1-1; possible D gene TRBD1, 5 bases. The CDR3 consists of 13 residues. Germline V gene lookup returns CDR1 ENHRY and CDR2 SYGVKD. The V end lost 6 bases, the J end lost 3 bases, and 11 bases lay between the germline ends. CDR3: CAIRQGKDTEAFF. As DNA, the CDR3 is TGTGCCATCAGGCAGGGTAAGGACACTGAAGCTTTCTTT.

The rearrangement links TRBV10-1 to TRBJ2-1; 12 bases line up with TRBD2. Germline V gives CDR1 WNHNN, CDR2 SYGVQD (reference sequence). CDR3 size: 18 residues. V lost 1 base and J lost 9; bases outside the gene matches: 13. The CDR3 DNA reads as TGCGCCAGCAGTGAGTACAGGACTAGCGGGAAACTTGCACGTGAGCAGTTCTTC. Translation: CASSEYRTSGKLAREQFF.

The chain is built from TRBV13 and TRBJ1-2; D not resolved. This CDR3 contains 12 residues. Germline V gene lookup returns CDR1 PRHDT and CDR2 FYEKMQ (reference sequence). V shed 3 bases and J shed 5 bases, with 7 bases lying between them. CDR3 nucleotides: TGTGCCAGCAGCTTGCAAAAATATGGCTACACCTTC. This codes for CASSLQKYGYTF.

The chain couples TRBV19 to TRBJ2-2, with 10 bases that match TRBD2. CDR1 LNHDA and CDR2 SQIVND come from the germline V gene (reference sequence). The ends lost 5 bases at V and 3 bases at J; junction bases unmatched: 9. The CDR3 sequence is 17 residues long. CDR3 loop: CASSGQREGRYTGELFF. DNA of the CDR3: TGTGCCAGTAGTGGGCAGCGGGAGGGCCGGTACACCGGGGAGCTGTTTTTT.

Here the CDR3 DNA reads TGTGCCAGCAGTTACAAGGGTTCCTACGAGCAGTACTTC. This gives the protein CASSYKGSYEQYF. This sequence joins TRBV6-6 and TRBJ2-7; D remains ambiguous. The CDR3 has 13 amino acids. V was clipped by 2 bases and J by 1 base, with 6 bases between them. The germline CDR1 and CDR2 sequences are MNHNY and SVGAGI (reference sequence).

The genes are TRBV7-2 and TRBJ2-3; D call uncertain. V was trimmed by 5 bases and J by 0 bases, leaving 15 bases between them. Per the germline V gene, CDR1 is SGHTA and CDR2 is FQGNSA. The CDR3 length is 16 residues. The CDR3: CASSPAFRFSTDTQYF. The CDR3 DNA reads TGTGCCAGCAGCCCGGCTTTCAGGTTTAGCACAGATACGCAGTATTTT.

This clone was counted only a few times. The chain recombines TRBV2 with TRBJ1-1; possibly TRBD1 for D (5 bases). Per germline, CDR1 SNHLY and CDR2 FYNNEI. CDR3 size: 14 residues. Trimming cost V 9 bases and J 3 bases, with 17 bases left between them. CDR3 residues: CASTGNPGDTEAFF. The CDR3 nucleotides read TGTGCCAGTACAGGTAACCCGGGGGACACTGAAGCTTTCTTT.

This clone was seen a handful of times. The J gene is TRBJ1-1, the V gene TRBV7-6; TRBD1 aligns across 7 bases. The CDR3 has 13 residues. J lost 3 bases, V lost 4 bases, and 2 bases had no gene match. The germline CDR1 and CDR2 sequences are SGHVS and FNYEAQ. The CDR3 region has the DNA TGTGCCAGCAGCTCCGACAGGGACACTGAAGCTTTCTTT. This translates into CASSSDRDTEAFF.

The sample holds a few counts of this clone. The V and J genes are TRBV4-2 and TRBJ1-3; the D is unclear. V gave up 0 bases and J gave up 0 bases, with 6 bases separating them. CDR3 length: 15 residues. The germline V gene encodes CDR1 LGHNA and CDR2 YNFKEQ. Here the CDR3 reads CASSQDPDSGNTIYF. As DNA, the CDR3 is TGTGCCAGCAGCCAAGATCCAGACTCTGGAAACACCATATATTTT.

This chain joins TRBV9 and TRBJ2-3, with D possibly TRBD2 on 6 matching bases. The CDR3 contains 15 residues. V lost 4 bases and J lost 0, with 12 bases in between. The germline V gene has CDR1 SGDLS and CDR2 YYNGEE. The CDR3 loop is CASSPPGLSTDTQYF. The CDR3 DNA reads TGTGCCAGCAGCCCCCCGGGACTTAGCACAGATACGCAGTATTTT.

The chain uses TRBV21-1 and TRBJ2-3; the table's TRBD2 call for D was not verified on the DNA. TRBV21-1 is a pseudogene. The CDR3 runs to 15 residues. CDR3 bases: TGTGCCAGCAGCAAAGCGGGAGGAGTCGGGGGTACGCAGTATTTT. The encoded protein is CASSKAGGVGGTQYF.

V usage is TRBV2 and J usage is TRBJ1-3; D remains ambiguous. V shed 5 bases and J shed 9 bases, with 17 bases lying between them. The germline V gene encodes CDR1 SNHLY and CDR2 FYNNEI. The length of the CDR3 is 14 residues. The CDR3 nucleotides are TGTGCCAGCAGTTCTGACCGGCGGAAGGGCACCATATATTTT. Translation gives CASSSDRRKGTIYF. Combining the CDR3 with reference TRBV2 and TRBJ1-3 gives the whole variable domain EPEVTQTPSHQVTQMGQEVILRCVPISNHLYFYWYRQILGQKVEFLVSFYNNEISEKSEIFDDQFSVERPDGSNFTLKIRSTKLEDSAMYFCASSSDRRKGTIYFGEGSWLTVV.

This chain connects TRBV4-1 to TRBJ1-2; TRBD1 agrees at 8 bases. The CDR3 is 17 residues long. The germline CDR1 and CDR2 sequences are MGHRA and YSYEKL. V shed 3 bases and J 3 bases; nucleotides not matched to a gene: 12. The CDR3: CASSQQGAGDRYYGYTF. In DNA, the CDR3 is TGCGCCAGCAGCCAGCAGGGGGCCGGAGACCGCTACTATGGCTACACCTTC.

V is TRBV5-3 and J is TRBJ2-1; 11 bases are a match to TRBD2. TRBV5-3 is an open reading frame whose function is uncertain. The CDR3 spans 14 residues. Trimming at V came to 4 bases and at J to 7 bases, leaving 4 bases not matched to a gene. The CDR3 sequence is CARSRRLAGNEQFF. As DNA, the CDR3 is TGTGCCAGAAGCCGACGACTAGCGGGGAATGAGCAGTTCTTC.

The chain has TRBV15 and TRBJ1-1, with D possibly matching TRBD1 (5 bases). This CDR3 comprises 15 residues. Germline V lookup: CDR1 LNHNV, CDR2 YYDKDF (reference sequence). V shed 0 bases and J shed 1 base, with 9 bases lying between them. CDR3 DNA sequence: TGTGCCACCAGCAGAGATGGGGGAGAGAACACTGAAGCTTTCTTT. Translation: CATSRDGGENTEAFF.

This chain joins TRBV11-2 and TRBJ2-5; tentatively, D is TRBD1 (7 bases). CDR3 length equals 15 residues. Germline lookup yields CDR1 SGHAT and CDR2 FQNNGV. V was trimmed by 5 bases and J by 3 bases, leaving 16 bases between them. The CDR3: CASSPATGTEETQYF. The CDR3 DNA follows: TGTGCCAGCAGCCCTGCGACAGGGACTGAAGAGACCCAGTACTTC.

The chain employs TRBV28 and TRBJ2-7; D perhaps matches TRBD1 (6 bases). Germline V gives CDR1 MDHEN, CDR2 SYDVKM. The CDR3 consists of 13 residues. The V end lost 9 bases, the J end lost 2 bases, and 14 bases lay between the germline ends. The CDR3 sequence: CASGSGATYEQYF. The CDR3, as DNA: TGTGCCAGTGGATCAGGGGCGACCTACGAGCAGTACTTC.

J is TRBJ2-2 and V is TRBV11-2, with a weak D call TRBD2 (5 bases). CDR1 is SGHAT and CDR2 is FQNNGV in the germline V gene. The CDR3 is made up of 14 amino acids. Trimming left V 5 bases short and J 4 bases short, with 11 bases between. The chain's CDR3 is CASSPRRATGELFF. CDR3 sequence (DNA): TGTGCCAGCAGCCCCCGGCGGGCCACCGGGGAGCTGTTTTTT.

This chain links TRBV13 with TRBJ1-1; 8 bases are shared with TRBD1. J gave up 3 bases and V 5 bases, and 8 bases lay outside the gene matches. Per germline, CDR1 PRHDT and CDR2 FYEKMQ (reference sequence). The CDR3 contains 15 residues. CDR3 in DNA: TGTGCCAGCAGCCCCCGGACAGGGACGGACACTGAAGCTTTCTTT. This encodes CASSPRTGTDTEAFF.

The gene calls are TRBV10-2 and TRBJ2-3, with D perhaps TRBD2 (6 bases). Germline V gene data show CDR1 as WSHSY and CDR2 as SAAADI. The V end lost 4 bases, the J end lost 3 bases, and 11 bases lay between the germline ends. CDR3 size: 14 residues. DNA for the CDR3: TGCGCCAGCAGTGCCCGGGGGACGACAGATACGCAGTATTTT. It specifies CASSARGTTDTQYF.

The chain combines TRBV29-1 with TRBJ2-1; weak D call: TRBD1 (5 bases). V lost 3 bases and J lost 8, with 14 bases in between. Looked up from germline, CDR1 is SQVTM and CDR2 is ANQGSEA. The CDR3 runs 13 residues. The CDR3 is CSVDRGAGYEQFF. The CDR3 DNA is TGCAGCGTTGATAGGGGCGCAGGGTATGAGCAGTTCTTC.

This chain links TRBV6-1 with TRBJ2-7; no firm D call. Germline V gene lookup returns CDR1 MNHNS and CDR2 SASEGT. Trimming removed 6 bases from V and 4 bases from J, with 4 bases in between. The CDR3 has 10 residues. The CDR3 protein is CASRGYEQYF. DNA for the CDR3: TGTGCCAGCAGGGGGTACGAGCAGTACTTC.

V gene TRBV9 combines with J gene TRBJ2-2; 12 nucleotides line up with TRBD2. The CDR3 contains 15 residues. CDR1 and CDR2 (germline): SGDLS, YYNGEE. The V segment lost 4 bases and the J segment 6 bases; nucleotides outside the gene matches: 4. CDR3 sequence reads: CASSPGTSGSGELFF. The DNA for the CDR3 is TGTGCCAGCAGCCCAGGGACTAGCGGGTCCGGGGAGCTGTTTTTT.

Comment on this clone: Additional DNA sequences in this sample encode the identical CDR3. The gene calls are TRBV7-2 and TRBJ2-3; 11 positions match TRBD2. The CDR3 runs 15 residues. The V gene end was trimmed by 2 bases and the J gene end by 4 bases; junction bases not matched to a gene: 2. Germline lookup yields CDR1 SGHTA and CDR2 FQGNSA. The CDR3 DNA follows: TGTGCCAGCAGCTTACTAGCGGGGGGTTCAGATACGCAGTATTTT. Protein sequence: CASSLLAGGSDTQYF.

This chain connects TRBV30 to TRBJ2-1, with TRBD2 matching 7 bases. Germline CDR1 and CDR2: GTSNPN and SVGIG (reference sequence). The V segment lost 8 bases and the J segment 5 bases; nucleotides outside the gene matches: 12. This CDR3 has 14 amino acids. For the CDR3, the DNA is TGTGCCCGAGAACTAGCGACCGATAACAATGAGCAGTTCTTC. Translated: CARELATDNNEQFF.

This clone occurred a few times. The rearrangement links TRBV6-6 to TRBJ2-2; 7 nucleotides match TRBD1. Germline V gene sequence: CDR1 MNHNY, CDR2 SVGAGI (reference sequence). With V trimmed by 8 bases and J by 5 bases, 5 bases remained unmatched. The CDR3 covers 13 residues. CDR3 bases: TGTGCCAGCGGGCAGGGGGATACCGGGGAGCTGTTTTTT. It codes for CASGQGDTGELFF.

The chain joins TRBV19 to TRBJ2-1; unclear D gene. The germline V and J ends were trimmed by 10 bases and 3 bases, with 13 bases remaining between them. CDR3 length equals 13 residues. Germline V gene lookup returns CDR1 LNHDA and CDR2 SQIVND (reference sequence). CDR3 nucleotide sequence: TGTGCCACCTCCGGGTCCCTCTACAATGAGCAGTTCTTC. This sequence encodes CATSGSLYNEQFF.

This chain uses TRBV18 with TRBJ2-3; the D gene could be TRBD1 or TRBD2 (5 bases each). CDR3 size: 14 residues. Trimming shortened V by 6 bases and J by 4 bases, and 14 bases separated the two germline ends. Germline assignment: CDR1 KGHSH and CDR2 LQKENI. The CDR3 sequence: CASSLGALPDTQYF. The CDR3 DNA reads TGTGCCAGCTCGCTCGGGGCCCTCCCAGATACGCAGTATTTT. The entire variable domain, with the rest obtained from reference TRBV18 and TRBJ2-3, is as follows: NAGVMQNPRHLVRRRGQEARLRCSPMKGHSHVYWYRQLPEEGLKFMVYLQKENIIDESGMPKERFSAEFPKEGPSILRIQQVVRGDSAAYFCASSLGALPDTQYFGPGTRLTVL.

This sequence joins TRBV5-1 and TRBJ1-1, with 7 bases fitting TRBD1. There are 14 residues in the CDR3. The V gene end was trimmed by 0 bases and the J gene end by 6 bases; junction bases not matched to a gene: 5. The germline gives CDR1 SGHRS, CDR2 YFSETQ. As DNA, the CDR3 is TGCGCCAGCAGCTTGGAGGGGGCGCTCGCTGAAGCTTTCTTT. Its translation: CASSLEGALAEAFF.

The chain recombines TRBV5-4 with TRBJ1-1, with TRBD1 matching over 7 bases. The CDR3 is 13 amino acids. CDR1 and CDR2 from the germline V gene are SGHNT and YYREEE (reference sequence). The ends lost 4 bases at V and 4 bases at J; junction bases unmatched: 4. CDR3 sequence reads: CASSRQGSTEAFF. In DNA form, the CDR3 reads TGTGCCAGCAGCAGACAGGGCAGCACTGAAGCTTTCTTT.